The 15 T cell receptor beta chains presented below share a single source sample, sequenced in a study of shared clonotypes between healthy human individuals. TCRdb's copy holds only in-frame clones and misses some; the assay was immunoSEQ multiplex PCR. The data contain millions of clones, more than 90% of them seen just once; the ten biggest clones take up over 0.12%. Material for sequencing was naive CD4+ T cells sorted from blood. Indicated subset: CD45RA+ positively selected. These receptors were taken from a man between 18 and 29 years old in good health.

This chain uses TRBV19 with TRBJ1-4; D is ambiguous. This CDR3 contains 17 residues. The V end was cut by 1 base, the J end by 7 bases, with 19 bases between. The germline CDR1 and CDR2 sequences are LNHDA and SQIVND (reference sequence). The CDR3 sequence: CASSIARVPESSEKLFF. CDR3 nucleotide sequence: TGTGCCAGTAGTATAGCTCGGGTACCAGAGTCGAGTGAAAAACTGTTTTTT.

The V gene is TRBV27, the J gene TRBJ2-1, with a possible D match to TRBD1 (6 bases). The ends were cut back, 6 bases at V and 2 bases at J, with 11 bases in the middle. Germline CDR1 MNHEY, CDR2 SMNVEV (reference sequence). The CDR3 has 14 residues. The CDR3 here is CASSTGTTYNEQFF. DNA of the CDR3: TGTGCCAGCAGCACAGGGACGACCTACAATGAGCAGTTCTTC.

This rearrangement joins TRBV6-1 to TRBJ2-5; 12 bases align to TRBD2. Trimming removed 6 bases from V and 3 bases from J; junction bases left unmatched: 14. Per the germline V gene, CDR1 is MNHNS and CDR2 is SASEGT. The CDR3 loop spans 18 amino acids. CDR3 protein: CASRERGLAGHAEETQYF. The CDR3 DNA follows: TGTGCCAGCAGGGAACGGGGACTAGCGGGCCATGCGGAAGAGACCCAGTACTTC.

The chain couples TRBV6-5 to TRBJ1-3; no clear D gene. The V gene's germline CDR1 is MNHEY and CDR2 SVGAGI. The CDR3 is 15 residues long. The V end lost 6 bases, the J end lost 4 bases, and 16 bases lay between the germline ends. CDR3 nucleotides: TGTGCCAGCAGCCCTGAGAGGGTTTCAGGAAACACCATATATTTT. It codes for CASSPERVSGNTIYF.

For this clone: Other DNA sequences from this sample encode an identical CDR3 as well. V usage is TRBV20-1 and J usage is TRBJ2-7; D gene unclear. V gave up 1 base and J gave up 5 bases, with 6 bases separating them. CDR1 is DFQATT, CDR2 SNEGSKA, per germline (reference sequence). This CDR3 has 11 amino acids. The CDR3 reads CSARGPDEQYF. DNA of the CDR3: TGCAGTGCTAGAGGTCCGGACGAGCAGTACTTC.

The rearrangement joins TRBV29-1 to TRBJ1-2; TRBD1 aligns across 7 bases. Losses at the gene ends were 3 bases for V and 4 bases for J; bases not matched to a gene: 2. Germline values: CDR1 SQVTM, CDR2 ANQGSEA. The CDR3 extends over 12 amino acids. The CDR3 bases are TGCAGCGTTGAGGAGGGGGCCTATGGCTACACCTTC. Its translation is CSVEEGAYGYTF.

The J gene is TRBJ2-1, the V gene TRBV28; 11 positions agree with TRBD1. J lost 7 bases, V lost 6 bases, and 8 bases had no gene match. The CDR3 runs 15 residues. In germline, CDR1 is MDHEN, CDR2 SYDVKM. The CDR3 loop is CASRPRDRGVNEQFF. The DNA of the CDR3 is TGTGCCAGCAGACCCCGGGACAGGGGGGTGAATGAGCAGTTCTTC.

V usage is TRBV6-5 and J usage is TRBJ2-7; 13 bases align to TRBD2. Germline V lookup: CDR1 MNHEY, CDR2 SVGAGI. The CDR3 spans 15 residues. Losses at the gene ends were 6 bases for V and 3 bases for J; bases not matched to a gene: 5. The CDR3 region has the DNA TGTGCCAGCAGAACCGGGACTAGCGGGGTCTACGAGCAGTACTTC. It is translated as CASRTGTSGVYEQYF.

The J gene is TRBJ2-5, the V gene TRBV18; D is ambiguous. The CDR3 runs 13 residues. CDR1 and CDR2 (germline): KGHSH, LQKENI. V gave up 4 bases and J gave up 0 bases, with 6 bases separating them. CDR3 DNA: TGTGCCAGCTCACTAACAGACCAAGAGACCCAGTACTTC. It encodes CASSLTDQETQYF.

V gene TRBV5-6 combines with J gene TRBJ2-1, with TRBD1 matching over 7 bases. The CDR3 contains 15 residues. Per the germline V gene, CDR1 is SGHDT and CDR2 is YYEEEE. The trim removed 3 bases at V and 4 bases at J, leaving 7 bases unmatched. The CDR3 spells CASSSRDSLYNEQFF. The CDR3 nucleotides read TGTGCCAGCAGCTCCCGGGACAGCCTTTACAATGAGCAGTTCTTC.

The chain couples TRBV4-1 to TRBJ1-1; D unresolved. CDR1 is MGHRA and CDR2 is YSYEKL in the germline V gene. CDR3 length: 17 residues. Between the trimmed V and J ends, which lost 0 bases and 2 bases, there was a span of 16 bases. This CDR3 is CASSQDLTTGKNTEAFF. The CDR3 nucleotides are TGCGCCAGCAGCCAAGATCTGACTACCGGTAAAAACACTGAAGCTTTCTTT.

V and J are TRBV5-1 and TRBJ2-3, with D tentatively TRBD2 (7 bases). The CDR3 is 17 amino acids. Trimming removed 4 bases at V and 2 bases at J, with 20 bases between. Germline loops: CDR1 SGHRS, CDR2 YFSETQ. CDR3 sequence reads: CASSPSTGGGPTDTQYF. For the CDR3, the DNA is TGCGCCAGCAGCCCCAGTACGGGGGGCGGTCCCACAGATACGCAGTATTTT.

This chain joins TRBV29-1 and TRBJ2-1; 7 bases fit TRBD2. With 7 bases clipped from V and 0 bases from J, the junction kept 6 bases outside the gene matches. The CDR3 runs to 14 residues. Germline CDR1 reads SQVTM; CDR2 reads ANQGSEA. For the CDR3, the DNA is TGCAGCGCCCGAGTAGCGGGCTCCTACAATGAGCAGTTCTTC. It specifies CSARVAGSYNEQFF.

The V call is TRBV25-1, the J call TRBJ1-2, with a tentative D call TRBD1 (5 bases). Germline V gives CDR1 MGHDK, CDR2 SYGVNS. The CDR3 covers 13 residues. Trimming removed 3 bases from V and 1 base from J, with 6 bases in between. CDR3 nucleotides: TGTGCCAGCAGTGACAGGGTTAACTATGGCTACACCTTC. Amino acids: CASSDRVNYGYTF.

This clone was seen once. The chain is built from TRBV28 and TRBJ2-5; D tentatively fits TRBD1 or TRBD2 (7 bases each). The CDR3 is made up of 16 amino acids. The germline V gene has CDR1 MDHEN and CDR2 SYDVKM. Between the trimmed V and J ends, which lost 5 bases and 4 bases, there was a span of 20 bases. Written as DNA, the CDR3 is TGTGCCAGCAGTGACCCGAGGGGGCCGGGGGGAGAGACCCAGTACTTC. This sequence encodes CASSDPRGPGGETQYF. Drawing the rest from reference TRBV28 and TRBJ2-5, the complete variable domain is DVKVTQSSRYLVKRTGEKVFLECVQDMDHENMFWYRQDPGLGLRLIYFSYDVKMKEKGDIPEGYSVSREKKERFSLILESASTNQTSMYLCASSDPRGPGGETQYFGPGTRLLVL.